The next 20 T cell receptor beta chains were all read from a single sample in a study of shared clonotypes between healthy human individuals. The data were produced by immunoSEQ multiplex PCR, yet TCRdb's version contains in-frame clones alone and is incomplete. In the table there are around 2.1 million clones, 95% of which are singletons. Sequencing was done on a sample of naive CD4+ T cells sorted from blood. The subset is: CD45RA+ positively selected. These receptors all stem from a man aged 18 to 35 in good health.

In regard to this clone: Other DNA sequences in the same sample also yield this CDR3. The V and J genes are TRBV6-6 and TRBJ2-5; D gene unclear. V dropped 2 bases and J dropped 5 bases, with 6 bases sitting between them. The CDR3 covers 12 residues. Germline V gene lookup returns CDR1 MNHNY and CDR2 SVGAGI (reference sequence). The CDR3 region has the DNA TGTGCCAGCAGTTACGGTGGGGAGACCCAGTACTTC. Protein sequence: CASSYGGETQYF.

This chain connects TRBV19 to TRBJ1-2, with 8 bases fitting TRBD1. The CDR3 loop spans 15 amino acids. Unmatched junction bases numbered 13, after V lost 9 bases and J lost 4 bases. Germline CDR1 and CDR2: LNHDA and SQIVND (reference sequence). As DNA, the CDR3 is TGTGCCAGCGGGACAGGAGCCCCAACCCCCTATGGCTACACCTTC. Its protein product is CASGTGAPTPYGYTF.

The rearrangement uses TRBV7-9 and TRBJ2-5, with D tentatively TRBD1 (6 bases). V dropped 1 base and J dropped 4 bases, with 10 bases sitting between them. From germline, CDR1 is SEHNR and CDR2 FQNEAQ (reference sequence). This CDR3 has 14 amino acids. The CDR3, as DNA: TGTGCCAGCAGCTTAGACAGGGTACGAGAGACCCAGTACTTC. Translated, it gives CASSLDRVRETQYF.

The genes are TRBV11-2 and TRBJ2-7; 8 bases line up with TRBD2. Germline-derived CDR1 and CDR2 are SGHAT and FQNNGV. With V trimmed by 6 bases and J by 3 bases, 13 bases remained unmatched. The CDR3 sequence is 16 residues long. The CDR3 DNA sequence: TGTGCCAGCAGTCTCTTTGGTAGCGGGACGGTCTACGAGCAGTACTTC. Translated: CASSLFGSGTVYEQYF.

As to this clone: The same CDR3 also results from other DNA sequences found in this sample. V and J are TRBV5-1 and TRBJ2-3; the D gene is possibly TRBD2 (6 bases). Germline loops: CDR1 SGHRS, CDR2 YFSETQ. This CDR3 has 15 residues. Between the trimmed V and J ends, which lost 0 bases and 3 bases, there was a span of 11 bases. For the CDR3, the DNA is TGCGCCAGCAGCTTGGAGGGACTCCGAACAGATACGCAGTATTTT. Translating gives CASSLEGLRTDTQYF.

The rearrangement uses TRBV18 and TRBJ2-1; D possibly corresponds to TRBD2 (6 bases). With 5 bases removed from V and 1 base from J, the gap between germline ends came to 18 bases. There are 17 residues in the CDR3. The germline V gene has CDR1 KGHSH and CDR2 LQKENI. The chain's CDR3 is CASSSNLAGSSYNEQFF. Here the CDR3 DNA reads TGTGCCAGCTCATCAAACCTAGCCGGGAGTTCCTACAATGAGCAGTTCTTC.

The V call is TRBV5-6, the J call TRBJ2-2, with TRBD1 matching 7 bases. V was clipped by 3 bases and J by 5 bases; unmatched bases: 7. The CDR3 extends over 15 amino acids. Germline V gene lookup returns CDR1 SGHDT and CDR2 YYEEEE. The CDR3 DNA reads TGTGCCAGCAGCTCACAGGGGATGGGGACCGGGGAGCTGTTTTTT. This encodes CASSSQGMGTGELFF.

CDR3 in amino acids: CAAGGLDTEAFF. In DNA form, the CDR3 reads TGTGCCGCTGGGGGTCTCGACACTGAAGCTTTCTTT. This chain joins TRBV27 and TRBJ1-1; TRBD1 might be the D (5 bases). V was trimmed by 11 bases and J by 3 bases, leaving 13 bases between them. CDR3 length equals 12 residues. In germline, CDR1 is MNHEY, CDR2 SMNVEV (reference sequence).

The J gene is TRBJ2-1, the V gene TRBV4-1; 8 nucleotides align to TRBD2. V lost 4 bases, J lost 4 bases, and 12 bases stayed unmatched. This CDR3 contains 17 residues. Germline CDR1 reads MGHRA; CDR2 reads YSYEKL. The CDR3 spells CASSRGGAGGGYNEQFF. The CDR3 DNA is TGCGCCAGCAGCCGGGGCGGGGCGGGAGGAGGATACAATGAGCAGTTCTTC.

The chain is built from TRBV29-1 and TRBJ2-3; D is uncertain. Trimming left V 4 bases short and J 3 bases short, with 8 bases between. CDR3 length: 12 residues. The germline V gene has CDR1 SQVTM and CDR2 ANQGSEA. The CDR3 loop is CSVVKGTDTQYF. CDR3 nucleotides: TGCAGCGTTGTAAAGGGAACAGATACGCAGTATTTT.

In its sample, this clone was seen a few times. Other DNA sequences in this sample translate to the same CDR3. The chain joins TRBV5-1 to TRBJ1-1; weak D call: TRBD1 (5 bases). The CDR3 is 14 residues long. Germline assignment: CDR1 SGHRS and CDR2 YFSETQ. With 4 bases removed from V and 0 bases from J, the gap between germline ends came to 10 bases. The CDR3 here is CASSRDGLNTEAFF. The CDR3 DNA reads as TGCGCCAGCAGCAGGGACGGATTGAACACTGAAGCTTTCTTT. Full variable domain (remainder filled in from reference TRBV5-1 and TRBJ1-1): KAGVTQTPRYLIKTRGQQVTLSCSPISGHRSVSWYQQTPGQGLQFLFEYFSETQRNKGNFPGRFSGRQFSNSRSEMNVSTLELGDSALYLCASSRDGLNTEAFFGQGTRLTVV.

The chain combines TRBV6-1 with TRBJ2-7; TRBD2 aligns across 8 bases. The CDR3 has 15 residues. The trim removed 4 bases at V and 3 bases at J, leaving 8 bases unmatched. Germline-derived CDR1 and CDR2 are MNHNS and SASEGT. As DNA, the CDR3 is TGTGCCAGCAGTGGTGGAAGAGCGGGAGACTACGAGCAGTACTTC. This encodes CASSGGRAGDYEQYF.

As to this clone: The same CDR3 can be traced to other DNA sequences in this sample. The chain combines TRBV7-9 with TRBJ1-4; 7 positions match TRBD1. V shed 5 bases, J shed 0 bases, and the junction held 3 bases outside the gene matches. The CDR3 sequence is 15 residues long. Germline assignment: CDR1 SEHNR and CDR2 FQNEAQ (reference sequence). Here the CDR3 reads CASSRGTATNEKLFF. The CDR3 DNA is TGTGCCAGCAGCCGCGGGACAGCAACTAATGAAAAACTGTTTTTT.

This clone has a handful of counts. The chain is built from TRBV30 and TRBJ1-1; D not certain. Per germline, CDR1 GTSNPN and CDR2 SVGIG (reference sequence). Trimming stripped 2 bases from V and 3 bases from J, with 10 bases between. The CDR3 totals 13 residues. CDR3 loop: CAWSLTRDTEAFF. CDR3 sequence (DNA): TGTGCCTGGAGTCTAACGAGGGACACTGAAGCTTTCTTT.

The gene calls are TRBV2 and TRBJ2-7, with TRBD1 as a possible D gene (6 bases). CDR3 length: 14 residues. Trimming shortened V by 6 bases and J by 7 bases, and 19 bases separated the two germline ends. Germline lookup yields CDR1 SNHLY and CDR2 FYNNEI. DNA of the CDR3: TGTGCCAGCAGAATTATACAGGGCTCGGGAGAGCAGTACTTC. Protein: CASRIIQGSGEQYF.

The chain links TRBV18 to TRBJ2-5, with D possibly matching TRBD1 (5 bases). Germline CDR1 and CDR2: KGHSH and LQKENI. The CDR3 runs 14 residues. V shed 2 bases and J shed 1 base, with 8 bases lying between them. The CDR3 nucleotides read TGTGCCAGCTCACCAACGACAGTCCAAGAGACCCAGTACTTC. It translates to CASSPTTVQETQYF.

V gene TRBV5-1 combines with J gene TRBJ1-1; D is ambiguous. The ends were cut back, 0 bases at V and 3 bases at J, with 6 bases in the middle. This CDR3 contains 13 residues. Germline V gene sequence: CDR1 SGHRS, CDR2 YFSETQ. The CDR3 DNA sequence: TGCGCCAGCAGCTTGGAACAGTACACTGAAGCTTTCTTT. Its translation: CASSLEQYTEAFF.

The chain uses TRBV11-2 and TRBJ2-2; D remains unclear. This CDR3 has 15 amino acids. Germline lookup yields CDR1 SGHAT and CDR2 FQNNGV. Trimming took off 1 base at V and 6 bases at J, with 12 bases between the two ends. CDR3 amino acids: CASSLGRTLAGELFF. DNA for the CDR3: TGTGCCAGCAGCTTAGGCCGGACGTTGGCCGGGGAGCTGTTTTTT.

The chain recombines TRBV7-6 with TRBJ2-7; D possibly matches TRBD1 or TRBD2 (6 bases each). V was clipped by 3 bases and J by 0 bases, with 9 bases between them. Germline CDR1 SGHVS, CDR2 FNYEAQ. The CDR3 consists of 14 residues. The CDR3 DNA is TGTGCCAGCAGCTTTGGGGGGCGCTCCTACGAGCAGTACTTC. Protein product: CASSFGGRSYEQYF.

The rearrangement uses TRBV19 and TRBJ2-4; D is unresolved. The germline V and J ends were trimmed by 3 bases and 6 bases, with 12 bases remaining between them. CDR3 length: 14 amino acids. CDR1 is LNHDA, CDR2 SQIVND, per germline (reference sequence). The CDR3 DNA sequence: TGTGCCAGTAGTATCGCAGGAGACGTAAACATTCAGTACTTC. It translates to CASSIAGDVNIQYF.